The 5 T cell receptor beta chains below come from one sample, sequenced in a study of vaccination effects on CD4 cells after COVID-19. The repertoire was sequenced with immunoSEQ multiplex PCR; TCRdb's copy has only in-frame clones and lacks some. The sample holds approximately 12,000 clones, over 60% seen once. No antigens are known for them. The ViraFEST assay expanded antigen-specific CD4+ T cells with viral peptide pools before sequencing. Having been cultured for ten to eleven days, the cells underwent CD4+ T cell isolation. Every participant took two doses of the BNT162b2 or mRNA-1273 vaccine. The sample consisted of CD4+ T cells from PBMCs cultured with SARS-CoV-2 spike peptides, taken after COVID-19 vaccination. These receptors were collected from a human donor who received a COVID-19 vaccine.

In this sample, this clone is medium-sized. This sample also contains other DNA sequences that code for the same CDR3. V and J are TRBV6-1 and TRBJ2-3, with unresolved D. V was trimmed by 1 base and J by 1 base, leaving 6 bases between them. In germline, CDR1 is MNHNS, CDR2 SASEGT. The CDR3 is 14 residues long. The CDR3 DNA sequence: TGTGCCAGCAGTGAAGGGGCCGGCACAGATACGCAGTATTTT. Its protein is CASSEGAGTDTQYF.

This rearrangement joins TRBV6-1 to TRBJ2-7, with D perhaps matching TRBD2 (6 bases). Germline CDR1 is MNHNS and CDR2 is SASEGT. V lost 2 bases to trimming and J lost 0 bases, with 17 bases between them. The CDR3 contains 17 residues. CDR3 in amino acids: CASSEQPAGGSSYEQYF. CDR3 DNA: TGTGCCAGCAGTGAACAACCAGCGGGCGGAAGCTCCTACGAGCAGTACTTC.

The genes are TRBV29-1 and TRBJ1-1, with a weak D call TRBD1 (5 bases). CDR1 SQVTM and CDR2 ANQGSEA come from the germline V gene. The CDR3 covers 13 residues. With 7 bases removed from V and 4 bases from J, the gap between germline ends came to 16 bases. As DNA, the CDR3 is TGCAGCGCTGGGGGAAGGGAGGGCACTGAAGCTTTCTTT. This gives the protein CSAGGREGTEAFF.

This clone was seen a single time. This chain joins TRBV9 and TRBJ2-5, with 8 nucleotides matching TRBD2. The CDR3 has 15 residues. The germline gives CDR1 SGDLS, CDR2 YYNGEE. The junction had 5 bases not matched to a gene; V was cut back by 0 bases and J by 4 bases. The CDR3 bases are TGTGCCAGCAGCGTAGACGGGGGGGGGAGAGAGACCCAGTACTTC. Amino acids: CASSVDGGGRETQYF.

By proportion, this clone is medium-sized. CDR3 coding DNA: TGCAGCGTTGAATGGGGGCTTAGTGAAGCTTTCTTT. Translated, it gives CSVEWGLSEAFF. V is TRBV29-1 and J is TRBJ1-1; a weak D match, TRBD1 (6 bases). V was shortened by 2 bases and J by 7 bases, with 11 bases between the two germline ends. Germline V gene data show CDR1 as SQVTM and CDR2 as ANQGSEA. The CDR3 sequence is 12 residues long.